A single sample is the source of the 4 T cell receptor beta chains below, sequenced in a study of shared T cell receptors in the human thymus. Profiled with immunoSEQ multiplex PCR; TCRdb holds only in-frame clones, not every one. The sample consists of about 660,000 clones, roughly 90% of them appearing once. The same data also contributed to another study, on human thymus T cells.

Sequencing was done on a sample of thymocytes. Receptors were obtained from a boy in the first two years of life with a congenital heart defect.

In DNA, the CDR3 is TGTGCCAGCAGCATCGGGGGGCGGGAGGGCTTAGATACGCAGTATTTT. It translates to CASSIGGREGLDTQYF. J is TRBJ2-3 and V is TRBV11-3; TRBD2 agrees at 9 bases. The CDR3 contains 16 residues. Trimming removed 5 bases from V and 5 bases from J; junction bases left unmatched: 11. CDR1 is SGHNT and CDR2 is YENEEA in the germline V gene.

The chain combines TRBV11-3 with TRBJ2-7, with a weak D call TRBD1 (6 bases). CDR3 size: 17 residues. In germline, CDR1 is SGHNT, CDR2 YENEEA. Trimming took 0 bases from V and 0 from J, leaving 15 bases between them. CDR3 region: CASSLDIVRGYSYEQYF. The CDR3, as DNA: TGTGCCAGCAGCTTAGATATCGTCAGGGGATACTCCTACGAGCAGTACTTC.

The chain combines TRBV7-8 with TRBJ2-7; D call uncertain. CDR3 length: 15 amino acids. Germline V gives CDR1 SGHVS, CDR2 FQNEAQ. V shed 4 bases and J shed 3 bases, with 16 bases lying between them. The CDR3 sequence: CASSCGGGLLYEQYF. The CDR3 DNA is TGTGCCAGCAGCTGCGGTGGCGGTCTGCTCTACGAGCAGTACTTC.

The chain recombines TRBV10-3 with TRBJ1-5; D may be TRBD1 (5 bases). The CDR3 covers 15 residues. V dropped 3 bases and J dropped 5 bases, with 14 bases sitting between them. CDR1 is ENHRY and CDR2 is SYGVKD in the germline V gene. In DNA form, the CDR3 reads TGTGCCATCAGTGAATCGGCAGGGCGGTATCAGCCCCAGCATTTT. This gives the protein CAISESAGRYQPQHF.